Presented here are 22 T cell receptor beta chains from one specimen sequenced in a study of breast tumors, draining lymph nodes, adjacent tissues. TCRdb re-derived calls from the multiplex PCR reads in MiXCR, one entry per CDR3 protein. The sample includes fewer than 25,000 distinct CDR3 sequences, 68% of them seen just once. Sequenced material: tumor-adjacent breast tissue. These receptors all come from a female donor with breast cancer. Some clones in this sample may be carry-over from other donors' samples.

The chain links TRBV5-1 to TRBJ2-2, with D tentatively TRBD2 (6 bases). The CDR3 consists of 16 residues. Trimming cost V 4 bases and J 1 base, with 14 bases left between them. Looked up from germline, CDR1 is SGHRS and CDR2 is YFSETQ. The CDR3 reads CASSPPGGMNTGELFF. CDR3 DNA sequence: TGCGCCAGCAGCCCCCCGGGCGGGATGAACACCGGGGAGCTGTTTTTT.

The chain recombines TRBV3-1 with TRBJ1-6, with TRBD1 as a possible D gene (5 bases). Germline lookup yields CDR1 LGHDT and CDR2 YNNKEL (reference sequence). Trimming took off 5 bases at V and 9 bases at J, with 14 bases between the two ends. This CDR3 has 14 residues. The CDR3 region has the DNA TGTGCCAGCAGCATAAATGAGGGGCGTTCACCCCTCCACTTT. This codes for CASSINEGRSPLHF.

This clonotype was observed at least ten times. The CDR3 loop is CASSREYEQYF. The CDR3 DNA is TGTGCCAGCAGCCGAGAGTACGAGCAGTACTTC. The gene calls are TRBV3-1 and TRBJ2-7; D unclear. Between the trimmed V and J ends, which lost 4 bases and 4 bases, there was a span of 5 bases. The germline gives CDR1 LGHDT, CDR2 YNNKEL (reference sequence). The CDR3 contains 11 residues.

This clonotype was recorded at least ten times. CDR3 residues: CASSLGGEPHIQYF. CDR3 nucleotide sequence: TGTGCCAGCAGCTTGGGGGGGGAGCCCCACATTCAGTACTTC. The chain links TRBV5-4 to TRBJ2-4, with D possibly matching TRBD2 (6 bases). Trimming cost V 0 bases and J 8 bases, with 12 bases left between them. The CDR3 contains 14 residues. Germline V gene data show CDR1 as SGHNT and CDR2 as YYREEE (reference sequence).

The chain joins TRBV20-1 to TRBJ1-6; TRBD1 agrees at 8 bases. This CDR3 comprises 16 residues. With V trimmed by 1 base and J by 4 bases, 6 bases remained unmatched. The germline V gene has CDR1 DFQATT and CDR2 SNEGSKA (reference sequence). CDR3 nucleotides: TGCAGTGCTAGAGTCGAACAGGGGGGATATAATTCACCCCTCCACTTT. It yields the protein CSARVEQGGYNSPLHF.

The rearrangement uses TRBV7-2 and TRBJ1-5; possibly TRBD1 for D (6 bases). V shed 8 bases and J shed 6 bases, with 14 bases lying between them. Germline CDR1 is SGHTA and CDR2 is FQGNSA. This CDR3 spans 13 amino acids. The CDR3 DNA reads as TGTGCCAGCGAACAGGGCGGAGGTCAGCCCCAGCATTTT. This encodes CASEQGGGQPQHF.

By sample share, this clonotype is medium-sized. The chain joins TRBV2 to TRBJ1-5; unclear D gene. Germline V CDR1 and CDR2: SNHLY, FYNNEI. Trimming shortened V by 4 bases and J by 0 bases, and 7 bases separated the two germline ends. CDR3 length: 14 residues. This CDR3 reads CASSGGNSNQPQHF. The CDR3 DNA reads TGTGCCAGCAGTGGGGGAAATAGCAATCAGCCCCAGCATTTT.

The chain links TRBV28 to TRBJ1-2, with 10 positions matching TRBD1. The CDR3 sequence is 14 residues long. Germline trimming cut 7 bases from V and 8 bases from J; bases unmatched to any gene: 10. In germline, CDR1 is MDHEN, CDR2 SYDVKM. The CDR3 here is CASNPARTGGGYTF. DNA for the CDR3: TGTGCCAGCAATCCTGCGAGGACAGGGGGGGGCTACACCTTC.

In its sample, this clonotype is medium-sized. The rearrangement joins TRBV7-9 to TRBJ2-7; no clear D. The V end lost 3 bases, the J end lost 4 bases, and 10 bases lay between the germline ends. The CDR3 has 13 amino acids. Looked up from germline, CDR1 is SEHNR and CDR2 is FQNEAQ (reference sequence). The CDR3 DNA reads TGTGCCAGCAGCTTGCTTCGGCAGTACGAGCAGTACTTC. As protein: CASSLLRQYEQYF. Looking up the rest from reference TRBV7-9 and TRBJ2-7 gives the full variable domain: DTGVSQNPRHKITKRGQNVTFRCDPISEHNRLYWYRQTLGQGPEFLTYFQNEAQLEKSRLLSDRFSAERPKGSFSTLEIQRTEQGDSAMYLCASSLLRQYEQYFGPGTRLTVT.

This chain uses TRBV6-5 with TRBJ1-5; D ambiguous. CDR1 MNHEY and CDR2 SVGAGI come from the germline V gene. This CDR3 has 13 residues. The V end lost 7 bases, the J end lost 3 bases, and 10 bases lay between the germline ends. Written as DNA, the CDR3 is TGTGCCAGCAAGGACGGACCCAATCAGCCCCAGCATTTT. Its translation is CASKDGPNQPQHF.

This clonotype is classed as medium-sized. The chain couples TRBV6-2 or TRBV6-3 to TRBJ1-6; TRBD1 aligns across 7 bases. The V gene end was trimmed by 4 bases and the J gene end by 5 bases; junction bases not matched to a gene: 5. Germline assignment: CDR1 MNHEY and CDR2 SVGEGT. CDR3 size: 15 residues. The chain's CDR3 is CASSSGQSNNSPLHF. Written as DNA, the CDR3 is TGTGCCAGCAGTTCGGGACAGAGCAATAATTCACCCCTCCACTTT.

The chain links TRBV28 to TRBJ1-6, with D uncertain. This CDR3 is 15 amino acids long. The germline gives CDR1 MDHEN, CDR2 SYDVKM. The V and J ends lost 1 base and 3 bases respectively, with 7 bases between them. CDR3 DNA: TGTGCCAGCAGTTTATCCGGGATCTATAATTCACCCCTCCACTTT. Protein product: CASSLSGIYNSPLHF.

This clonotype has ten or more counts. DNA of the CDR3: TGTGCCAGTAGTCCGAGGAGAGGGGGCGAAAATGAGCAGTTCTTC. Protein product: CASSPRRGGENEQFF. The chain employs TRBV19 and TRBJ2-1, with TRBD1 matching 7 bases. The CDR3 has 15 amino acids. Germline CDR1 is LNHDA and CDR2 is SQIVND (reference sequence). J gave up 7 bases and V 5 bases, and 11 bases lay outside the gene matches. Full variable domain (outside the CDR3, taken from reference TRBV19 and TRBJ2-1): DGGITQSPKYLFRKEGQNVTLSCEQNLNHDAMYWYRQDPGQGLRLIYYSQIVNDFQKGDIAEGYSVSREKKESFPLTVTSAQKNPTAFYLCASSPRRGGENEQFFGPGTRLTVL.

This clonotype was recorded only once. V and J are TRBV28 and TRBJ1-5, with D possibly TRBD1 on 5 matching bases. This CDR3 spans 15 amino acids. The germline V gene has CDR1 MDHEN and CDR2 SYDVKM. With 2 bases removed from V and 6 bases from J, the gap between germline ends came to 14 bases. The CDR3 is CASSLGRDGRQPQHF. CDR3 nucleotide sequence: TGTGCCAGCAGTTTAGGCAGGGATGGCCGTCAGCCCCAGCATTTT.

This chain connects TRBV6-5 to TRBJ2-1; the D gene is possibly TRBD2 (7 bases). Per the germline V gene, CDR1 is MNHEY and CDR2 is SVGAGI. The CDR3 spans 12 residues. The V and J ends lost 6 bases and 6 bases respectively, with 9 bases between them. CDR3 in DNA: TGTGCCAGCAGCCGGGGGGCCAATGAGCAGTTCTTC. Protein sequence: CASSRGANEQFF.

The chain is built from TRBV20-1 and TRBJ2-7, with D possibly being TRBD2 (5 bases). Trimming cost V 0 bases and J 0 bases, with 9 bases left between them. There are 14 residues in the CDR3. From germline, CDR1 is DFQATT and CDR2 SNEGSKA (reference sequence). The CDR3 DNA reads TGCAGTGCTAGAGATGTGACTAACTCCTACGAGCAGTACTTC. Translation: CSARDVTNSYEQYF.

The chain joins TRBV20-1 to TRBJ1-4; TRBD1 is a possible D gene (5 bases). CDR1 and CDR2 (germline): DFQATT, SNEGSKA (reference sequence). Trimming took off 3 bases at V and 5 bases at J, with 13 bases between the two ends. This CDR3 is built from 14 residues. CDR3 protein: CSASLTVNNEKLFF. The CDR3 DNA is TGCAGTGCTAGTCTGACAGTCAACAATGAAAAACTGTTTTTT.

This chain joins TRBV14 and TRBJ2-2; D not resolved. The V gene lost 0 bases and the J gene lost 7 bases, with 9 bases spanning the gap. Per the germline V gene, CDR1 is SGHDN and CDR2 is FVKESK. CDR3 size: 14 residues. Here the CDR3 DNA reads TGTGCCAGCAGCCAAGATGGGTCCATCGGGGAGCTGTTTTTT. Residues: CASSQDGSIGELFF.

The chain is built from TRBV20-1 and TRBJ2-6, with TRBD1 matching 9 bases. The germline CDR1 and CDR2 sequences are DFQATT and SNEGSKA (reference sequence). This CDR3 comprises 16 residues. V lost 0 bases and J lost 2; bases outside the gene matches: 2. The CDR3 here is CSARDGQGTGANVLTF. DNA of the CDR3: TGCAGTGCTAGAGATGGACAGGGGACTGGGGCCAACGTCCTGACTTTC.

The rearrangement joins TRBV20-1 to TRBJ1-2; D not resolved. This CDR3 spans 10 amino acids. The germline CDR1 and CDR2 sequences are DFQATT and SNEGSKA (reference sequence). Trimming took 5 bases from V and 5 from J, leaving 6 bases between them. This chain's CDR3 is CSAWYYGYTF. In DNA form, the CDR3 reads TGCAGTGCTTGGTATTATGGCTACACCTTC.

The chain joins TRBV29-1 to TRBJ1-2, with unresolved D. Trimming stripped 3 bases from V and 3 bases from J, with 8 bases between. The CDR3 spans 12 residues. Germline CDR1 is SQVTM and CDR2 is ANQGSEA. CDR3 DNA sequence: TGCAGCGTTGATGGGCCTTACTATGGCTACACCTTC. It encodes CSVDGPYYGYTF.

This chain joins TRBV7-6 and TRBJ2-1; the D is unclear. This CDR3 spans 12 amino acids. Trimming pared 5 bases from V and 8 bases from J, leaving 10 bases between. CDR1 is SGHVS and CDR2 is FNYEAQ in the germline V gene. CDR3 sequence reads: CASSNMADEQFF. The CDR3 coding sequence is TGTGCCAGCAGCAATATGGCCGATGAGCAGTTCTTC.